Each of the 6 T cell receptor beta chains below was sequenced from the same sample in a study of blood T cell repertoires in COVID-19. Profiling relied on immunoSEQ multiplex PCR, and the TCRdb table lists in-frame clones only, not all of them. The sample yields roughly 70,000 clones, approximately 80% seen once. Sequencing was carried out using peripheral blood. Receptors originate from a man between 65 and 80 years old who had recovered from COVID-19.

V usage is TRBV28 and J usage is TRBJ1-1; TRBD1 agrees at 7 bases. There are 15 residues in the CDR3. CDR1 is MDHEN and CDR2 is SYDVKM in the germline V gene. The junction had 6 bases not matched to a gene; V was cut back by 3 bases and J by 2 bases. The CDR3 here is CASSFETGHNTEAFF. In DNA, the CDR3 is TGTGCCAGCAGTTTCGAGACAGGGCATAACACTGAAGCTTTCTTT.

CDR3 bases: TGTGCCACCAGCAGAGAACCGCGGGATTCACCCCTCCACTTT. Translating it yields CATSREPRDSPLHF. The chain couples TRBV15 to TRBJ1-6; D uncertain. V lost 0 bases to trimming and J lost 8 bases, with 8 bases between them. The length of the CDR3 is 14 residues. Looked up from germline, CDR1 is LNHNV and CDR2 is YYDKDF (reference sequence).

V usage is TRBV27 and J usage is TRBJ1-2; D may be TRBD1 (6 bases). Trimming removed 4 bases from V and 6 bases from J, with 9 bases in between. This CDR3 has 12 amino acids. The germline V gene encodes CDR1 MNHEY and CDR2 SMNVEV (reference sequence). The CDR3 nucleotides read TGTGCCAGCAGTTCCAGGGGAGATGGCTACACCTTC. This gives the protein CASSSRGDGYTF.

J is TRBJ1-3 and V is TRBV30; weak D call: TRBD1 (5 bases). The CDR3 runs 14 residues. Germline V gene lookup returns CDR1 GTSNPN and CDR2 SVGIG (reference sequence). The V end lost 8 bases, the J end lost 2 bases, and 16 bases lay between the germline ends. This chain's CDR3 is CAGGELGTGNTIYF. The CDR3 coding sequence is TGTGCCGGAGGGGAGTTGGGAACTGGAAACACCATATATTTT.

The rearrangement uses TRBV10-3 and TRBJ2-1, with 8 positions matching TRBD1. With 1 base clipped from V and 14 bases from J, the junction kept 7 bases outside the gene matches. From germline, CDR1 is ENHRY and CDR2 SYGVKD. The CDR3 runs to 13 residues. The CDR3, as DNA: TGTGCCATCAGTGAGTACCGGGACAGGCTGGAGTTCTTC. Its protein is CAISEYRDRLEFF.

The chain carries TRBV11-3 and TRBJ2-7; 9 positions match TRBD1. The CDR3 is made up of 16 amino acids. Trimming at V came to 1 base and at J to 2 bases, leaving 6 bases not matched to a gene. Germline-derived CDR1 and CDR2 are SGHNT and YENEEA. This CDR3 is CASSLGEGTGTYEQYF. CDR3 nucleotide sequence: TGTGCCAGCAGCTTAGGGGAGGGGACAGGGACCTACGAGCAGTACTTC.